This T cell receptor beta chain was retrieved from a study of blood T cells in healthy people across ages. Study-wide results and limits: The diversity estimates, figures obtained from one million T cells, were considered underestimates.

Then a second PCR, running about 6 to 12 cycles, was carried out with a sample-barcoded 5' primer and a J-beta primer mix. TCRdb processed the 5' RACE reads anew with MiXCR; each CDR3 protein has one entry. The table lists about 1.4 million distinct CDR3 sequences, 55% to 75% of them singletons, with under 8.5% in the top ten. The CDR3 runs 17 residues. Trimming shortened V by 4 bases and J by 2 bases, and 20 bases separated the two germline ends. The germline V gene has CDR1 LGHNA and CDR2 YNFKEQ. About this clonotype itself: Its antigen is unidentified.

The sample providers were healthy Caucasian people from Russia, aged roughly 6 to 95. Drawing of peripheral blood yielded about 9.6 milliliters from each donor. This clonotype was obtained from a man aged 18 to 35 in good health. V is TRBV4-2 and J is TRBJ1-1, with D hard to call. The sample consisted of blood. CDR3 in DNA: TGTGCCAGCAGCCCACTTACCCTAGCGGAAGATAACACTGAAGCTTTCTTT. Protein sequence: CASSPLTLAEDNTEAFF.